The clone carrying this T cell receptor beta chain was observed many times. What it binds is unknown. The data are from a study of T cell repertoires in cytomegalovirus infection. Overall study findings and caveats: The study found HLA-C-restricted CMV-specific TCR beta clonotypes dominating the ex vivo response.

V dropped 6 bases and J dropped 0; count of bases not matched to a gene: 3. This CDR3 contains 15 residues. TCRdb re-derived calls from the reads in MiXCR, one entry per CDR3 protein. The sample comprises 700,000 to 900,000 distinct CDR3 sequences, 25% to 35% of which are singletons, and roughly 13% rests with the top ten. The origin of this receptor is a human donor in good health (CMV status not recorded). Some clones in this sample may be carry-over from other donors' samples. This rearrangement joins TRBV12-3 or TRBV12-4 to TRBJ2-1; 9 bases fit TRBD2. Material: cultured CD8+ T cells from PBMCs, obtained from culture after CMV antigen stimulation. CDR3 amino acids: CASSFSGSSYNEQFF. The CDR3 bases are TGTGCCAGCAGCTTTAGCGGGAGCTCCTACAATGAGCAGTTCTTC.